This TCR beta chain came from a study of blood T cell repertoires in COVID-19. Study as a whole: Acute-phase and convalescent COVID-19 samples originated in the United States, Italy and Spain. T cells, B-cell-depleted T cells, or PBMCs provided the cDNA or gDNA that served as material.

This CDR3 has 15 amino acids. V shed 4 bases and J shed 0 bases, with 12 bases lying between them. CDR1 is SGHAT and CDR2 is FQDESV in the germline V gene (reference sequence). During active infection, Seattle patients enrolled and were then monitored through disease. Generated by immunoSEQ multiplex PCR, the TCRdb table keeps only in-frame clones and is missing some. The table records approximately 350,000 clones, less than 90% of them present only once. V gene TRBV11-1 combines with J gene TRBJ1-1, with D maybe TRBD1 (6 bases). The material sequenced was peripheral blood. This receptor was identified in a woman aged 60 to 75 with COVID-19, enrolled during active disease. The CDR3 region is CASSSGQQMNTEAFF. The CDR3 nucleotides are TGTGCCAGCAGCTCCGGACAGCAAATGAACACTGAAGCTTTCTTT.